A selection of T cell receptor beta chains follows, all from one sample in a study of T cell responses to AZD1222 COVID-19 vaccine. Here immunoSEQ multiplex PCR was the method, and the copy in TCRdb shows in-frame clones only, minus some. Of about 160,000 clones in the sample, about nine tenths are singletons; the top ten hold approximately 2%. Sequenced material: peripheral blood, taken on day 0 of AZD1222 vaccination. Receptor source: an adult in good health. Both conserved end residues are part of each CDR3. A D gene is named only where the DNA matches it firmly. Some rows have no size entry. The others give once, few or many, or a class for an expanded clone.

D: .
J: TRBJ2-7
length: 14
size: .
V: TRBV2
DNA: TGTGCCAGCAGTGGGAGGGGGCGCGGGTACGAGCAGTACTTC
CDR3: CASSGRGRGYEQYF

D: .
J: TRBJ1-5
length: 16
size: .
V: TRBV28
DNA: TGTGCCAGCAGTTTGGATGGGCCAGGGCGTCATCAGCCCCAGCATTTT
CDR3: CASSLDGPGRHQPQHF

D: .
J: TRBJ1-6
length: 15
size: .
V: TRBV7-8
DNA: TGTGCCAGCAGCCTCCAGGGCACCTATAATTCACCCCTCCACTTT
CDR3: CASSLQGTYNSPLHF

D: .
J: TRBJ2-1
length: 13
size: .
V: TRBV7-2
DNA: TGTGCCAGCAGCCCGAACAGGTACAATGAGCAGTTCTTC
CDR3: CASSPNRYNEQFF

D: .
J: TRBJ2-1
length: 15
size: .
V: TRBV5-4
DNA: TGTGCCAGCAGCCCTACTCCGAGCTCCTACAATGAGCAGTTCTTC
CDR3: CASSPTPSSYNEQFF

D: TRBD1
J: TRBJ2-3
length: 18
size: .
V: TRBV28
DNA: TGTGCCAGCAGTTTTGGTTTAGGACAGGACTTCCTTGGGGATACGCAGTATTTT
CDR3: CASSFGLGQDFLGDTQYF

D: .
J: TRBJ1-5
length: 13
size: .
V: TRBV7-2
DNA: TGTGCCAGCAGCCCAGATGGTCTTGGACCCCAGCATTTT
CDR3: CASSPDGLGPQHF

D: .
J: TRBJ1-4
length: 16
size: .
V: TRBV28
DNA: TGTGCCAGCAGTTTATGGGGACTTGCAACTAATGAAAAACTGTTTTTT
CDR3: CASSLWGLATNEKLFF

D: TRBD1
J: TRBJ1-2
length: 13
size: .
V: TRBV30
DNA: TGTGCCTGGAAACAGGGGGGCCTGAGGGGCTACACCTTC
CDR3: CAWKQGGLRGYTF

D: .
J: TRBJ2-5
length: 14
size: .
V: TRBV18
DNA: TGTGCCAGCTCACAAGGGATAGGTGGAGAGACCCAGTACTTC
CDR3: CASSQGIGGETQYF

D: .
J: TRBJ2-2
length: 16
size: .
V: TRBV3-1/TRBV3-2
DNA: TGTGCCAGCAGCCAAGTAGGCGGGGGCGACACCGGGGAGCTGTTTTTT
CDR3: CASSQVGGGDTGELFF

D: TRBD1
J: TRBJ1-1
length: 17
size: .
V: TRBV7-2
DNA: TGTGCCAGCAGCTTACTCGGACAGGTCGGGAGGAACACTGAAGCTTTCTTT
CDR3: CASSLLGQVGRNTEAFF

D: TRBD1
J: TRBJ2-1
length: 14
size: .
V: TRBV19
DNA: TGTGCCAGTAGTATCGGGACAGGGGTCTATGAGCAGTTCTTC
CDR3: CASSIGTGVYEQFF

D: .
J: TRBJ2-3
length: 14
size: .
V: TRBV7-8
DNA: TGTGCCAGCAGTAAAAGCGGTAGCACAGATACGCAGTATTTT
CDR3: CASSKSGSTDTQYF

D: .
J: TRBJ1-1
length: 14
size: .
V: TRBV5-5
DNA: TGTGCCAGCAGTTTGGGATTTCAGGGCACTGAAGCTTTCTTT
CDR3: CASSLGFQGTEAFF

D: TRBD2
J: TRBJ2-2
length: 18
size: .
V: TRBV18
DNA: TGTGCCAGCTCACCAAATATCATCACTAGCGGGATTGGCGGGGAGCTGTTTTTT
CDR3: CASSPNIITSGIGGELFF

D: TRBD1
J: TRBJ2-1
length: 16
size: .
V: TRBV18
DNA: TGTGCCAGCTCAGCCTCCGGGACAGGGTCCCACAATGAGCAGTTCTTC
CDR3: CASSASGTGSHNEQFF

D: TRBD2
J: TRBJ2-7
length: 15
size: .
V: TRBV4-1
DNA: TGCGCCAGCAGCCCCCTGGGACTAGAATCCTACGAGCAGTACTTC
CDR3: CASSPLGLESYEQYF

D: .
J: TRBJ2-7
length: 14
size: .
V: TRBV9
DNA: TGTGCCAGCAGCGTAGAAGGTTCCTCCTACGAGCAGTACTTC
CDR3: CASSVEGSSYEQYF

D: .
J: TRBJ1-2
length: 11
size: .
V: TRBV28
DNA: TGTGCCAGCAGTGGTAACTATGGCTACACCTTC
CDR3: CASSGNYGYTF

D: TRBD2
J: TRBJ2-7
length: 13
size: .
V: TRBV28
DNA: TGTGCCAGCAGTTGGCGCGGGGGACACGAGCAGTACTTC
CDR3: CASSWRGGHEQYF

D: TRBD2
J: TRBJ2-2
length: 17
size: .
V: TRBV5-1
DNA: TGCGCCAGCAGCTTCCGACTAGCGGAGCTGAACACCGGGGAGCTGTTTTTT
CDR3: CASSFRLAELNTGELFF

D: .
J: TRBJ2-7
length: 17
size: .
V: TRBV3-1/TRBV3-2
DNA: TGTGCCAGCAGCCAAGGAAGGAGGCAGCTATTCTCCTACGAGCAGTACTTC
CDR3: CASSQGRRQLFSYEQYF

D: .
J: TRBJ1-5
length: 13
size: .
V: TRBV6-2/TRBV6-3
DNA: TGTGCCAGCAGTTATTTAAGCAATCAGCCCCAGCATTTT
CDR3: CASSYLSNQPQHF

D: .
J: TRBJ2-5
length: 17
size: .
V: TRBV21-1
DNA: TGTGCCAGCAGCAAATGGAGACTAGCGGGGGGAAGCGGGACCCAGTACTTC
CDR3: CASSKWRLAGGSGTQYF

D: .
J: TRBJ1-6
length: 13
size: .
V: TRBV7-9
DNA: TGTGCCAGCAGCTCCCGGTTGGGTTCACCCCTCCACTTT
CDR3: CASSSRLGSPLHF

D: .
J: TRBJ1-1
length: 17
size: .
V: TRBV10-1
DNA: TGCGCCAGCAGTGAGTCGTGGCAGGGGCAAACGAACACTGAAGCTTTCTTT
CDR3: CASSESWQGQTNTEAFF

D: TRBD2
J: TRBJ2-2
length: 19
size: .
V: TRBV19
DNA: TGTGCCAGTAGTTTTTCTCATGGGACTAGCGGGAGGGCCGTCAGGGAGCTGTTTTTT
CDR3: CASSFSHGTSGRAVRELFF

D: .
J: TRBJ1-5
length: 15
size: .
V: TRBV4-1
DNA: TGCGCCAGCAGCCAGGATCCGAGACCCAATCAGCCCCAGCATTTT
CDR3: CASSQDPRPNQPQHF

D: TRBD1
J: TRBJ1-4
length: 16
size: .
V: TRBV4-1
DNA: TGCGCCAGCAGCCAAGTAGGGGGCCAGGCGGGCGAAAAACTGTTTTTT
CDR3: CASSQVGGQAGEKLFF

D: .
J: TRBJ2-1
length: 13
size: .
V: TRBV2
DNA: TGTGCCAGCCATGGGGGTTACTACAATGAGCAGTTCTTC
CDR3: CASHGGYYNEQFF

D: .
J: TRBJ1-5
length: 16
size: .
V: TRBV7-2
DNA: TGTGCCAGCAGCTTAGATTGGGTGGGGGGAAATCAGCCCCAGCATTTT
CDR3: CASSLDWVGGNQPQHF

D: .
J: TRBJ2-7
length: 14
size: .
V: TRBV6-5
DNA: TGTGCCAGCAGTCCAGGTTGGACGGGCTACGAGCAGTACTTC
CDR3: CASSPGWTGYEQYF

D: TRBD1
J: TRBJ1-1
length: 14
size: few
V: TRBV28
DNA: TGTGCCAGCAGTCCGATCGGACAGGTGATGGCAGCTTTCTTT
CDR3: CASSPIGQVMAAFF

D: .
J: TRBJ1-5
length: 16
size: .
V: TRBV10-3
DNA: TGTGCCATCAGTGGGCAGGCGTCCGATAGCAATCAGCCCCAGCATTTT
CDR3: CAISGQASDSNQPQHF

D: .
J: TRBJ1-1
length: 13
size: .
V: TRBV7-9
DNA: TGTGCCAGCAGCTTTGCAGGGGACACTGAAGCTTTCTTT
CDR3: CASSFAGDTEAFF

D: .
J: TRBJ2-7
length: 16
size: .
V: TRBV7-9
DNA: TGTGCCAGCAGCAACAGTGGGGGAACGAGCCGCTACGAGCAGTACTTC
CDR3: CASSNSGGTSRYEQYF

D: .
J: TRBJ1-1
length: 16
size: .
V: TRBV11-2
DNA: TGTGCCAGCCTTTCAACCCCGGGGGGAATGAACACTGAAGCTTTCTTT
CDR3: CASLSTPGGMNTEAFF

D: .
J: TRBJ2-7
length: 13
size: .
V: TRBV6-5
DNA: TGTGCCAGCACATTAGGTATGGGGTACGAGCAGTACTTC
CDR3: CASTLGMGYEQYF

D: TRBD2
J: TRBJ2-5
length: 15
size: .
V: TRBV11-1
DNA: TGTGCCAGCAGCCGTGGACGGACTAGCGGGCAGGACCAGTACTTC
CDR3: CASSRGRTSGQDQYF

D: TRBD1
J: TRBJ1-5
length: 15
size: .
V: TRBV5-6
DNA: TGTGCCAGCAGCTTTTCCAGGGGGCAAAATCAGCCCCAGCATTTT
CDR3: CASSFSRGQNQPQHF

D: .
J: TRBJ1-5
length: 15
size: .
V: TRBV7-9
DNA: TGTGCCAGCAGCTTGGGCTTCGAAAGGGGTCAGCCCCAGCATTTT
CDR3: CASSLGFERGQPQHF

D: TRBD1
J: TRBJ1-1
length: 17
size: .
V: TRBV6-1
DNA: TGTGCCAGCAGTGAAAGGACAGGGCGTTTTGTGGACACTGAAGCTTTCTTT
CDR3: CASSERTGRFVDTEAFF

D: TRBD1
J: TRBJ1-3
length: 14
size: .
V: TRBV25-1
DNA: TGTGCCAGCAGTGGCGGGACAGGGCGAAACACCATATATTTT
CDR3: CASSGGTGRNTIYF

D: .
J: TRBJ2-3
length: 16
size: .
V: TRBV7-8
DNA: TGTGCCAGCAGCTTAGGGGTGACAGGAAGCACAGATACGCAGTATTTT
CDR3: CASSLGVTGSTDTQYF

D: .
J: TRBJ1-5
length: 14
size: .
V: TRBV19
DNA: TGTGCCAGTAGTATGGGGGGGCCCCATCAGCCCCAGCATTTT
CDR3: CASSMGGPHQPQHF

D: TRBD1
J: TRBJ1-2
length: 16
size: .
V: TRBV28
DNA: TGTGCCAGCAGTCCCCCCGGGACAGGGTTCGGATATGGCTACACCTTC
CDR3: CASSPPGTGFGYGYTF

D: .
J: TRBJ2-3
length: 14
size: .
V: TRBV28
DNA: TGTGCCAGCAGTCTCGGACAGACCTTAGATACGCAGTATTTT
CDR3: CASSLGQTLDTQYF

D: .
J: TRBJ2-5
length: 13
size: .
V: TRBV5-4
DNA: TGTGCCAGCACGACGGTGGGTTCAGAGACCCAGTACTTC
CDR3: CASTTVGSETQYF

D: .
J: TRBJ1-6
length: 16
size: .
V: TRBV9
DNA: TGTGCCAGCAGCCTCTTCTCCGGGACACAGAATTCACCCCTCCACTTT
CDR3: CASSLFSGTQNSPLHF

D: .
J: TRBJ1-2
length: 13
size: .
V: TRBV12-3/TRBV12-4
DNA: TGTGCCAGCAGTTTGCGTGCAGGGTCTGGCTACACCTTC
CDR3: CASSLRAGSGYTF

D: .
J: TRBJ2-7
length: 14
size: .
V: TRBV9
DNA: TGTGCCAGCAGCGTAGCTTTTGGAGGCTACGAGCAGTACTTC
CDR3: CASSVAFGGYEQYF

D: .
J: TRBJ1-1
length: 14
size: .
V: TRBV6-5
DNA: TGTGCCAGCAGTTACCCCGGGGGCAACACTGAAGCTTTCTTT
CDR3: CASSYPGGNTEAFF

D: .
J: TRBJ1-5
length: 15
size: .
V: TRBV28
DNA: TGTGCCAGCAGGACACAGGGAAGGAGCAATCAGCCCCAGCATTTT
CDR3: CASRTQGRSNQPQHF

D: .
J: TRBJ2-5
length: 15
size: .
V: TRBV6-5
DNA: TGTGCCAGCAGTTATGGGGGGGGCCGCCAAGAGACCCAGTACTTC
CDR3: CASSYGGGRQETQYF

D: .
J: TRBJ1-3
length: 15
size: .
V: TRBV3-1/TRBV3-2
DNA: TGTGCCAGCAGCCGGCTAACAGGGATTGGAAACACCATATATTTT
CDR3: CASSRLTGIGNTIYF

D: .
J: TRBJ1-6
length: 13
size: .
V: TRBV5-6
DNA: TGTGCCAGCAGCCGGGGCCCTAATTCACCCCTCCACTTT
CDR3: CASSRGPNSPLHF

D: TRBD2
J: TRBJ2-3
length: 16
size: .
V: TRBV5-8
DNA: TGTGCCAGCAGCTTGGTAGCGGGAGAGGGCACAGATACGCAGTATTTT
CDR3: CASSLVAGEGTDTQYF

D: .
J: TRBJ2-7
length: 15
size: .
V: TRBV30
DNA: TGTGCCTGGTTCTCAACAGGGTTCTCACCCTACGAGCAGTACTTC
CDR3: CAWFSTGFSPYEQYF

D: .
J: TRBJ1-4
length: 14
size: .
V: TRBV7-9
DNA: TGTGCCAGCAGCACATCCGGGACGAATGAAAAACTGTTTTTT
CDR3: CASSTSGTNEKLFF